This T cell receptor beta chain was obtained from a study of blood T cell repertoires in COVID-19. As for the study in general: Acute and convalescent COVID-19 specimens originated in the United States, Italy and Spain. PBMCs, B-cell-depleted T cells, or T cells were the source of the cDNA or gDNA that made up the material.

Original analysis: Reference gene primer amplification in the assay estimated nucleated cell counts. Sequencing used immunoSEQ multiplex PCR; TCRdb keeps in-frame clones, though not all of them. The V and J calls and clone size come from that table; D and trimming were worked out from the DNA. This sample carries around 100,000 clones, 78% of them seen once, and the ten largest clones take over 7.5%. CDR3 length: 11 residues. The V end lost 5 bases, the J end lost 6 bases, and 5 bases lay between the germline ends. The germline V gene has CDR1 LGHNT and CDR2 FRNRAP. The source of this sequence is a man aged 55 to 70 with active or convalescent COVID-19. Sequencing was done on a sample of peripheral blood. This chain links TRBV12-5 with TRBJ2-1; D might be TRBD1 (5 bases). The CDR3 DNA reads TGTGCTAGTGGTCAGGGCAATGAGCAGTTCTTC. Translation gives CASGQGNEQFF.